A selection of T cell receptor beta chains follows, all from one sample in a study of blood T cells in healthy people across ages. TCRdb called the 5' RACE reads again in MiXCR, with one record for every CDR3 protein. Among 750,000 or so distinct CDR3 sequences listed, roughly 25% were seen once. In addition, the sample was reused for a study of T cells of mothers and their children.

The sequencing sample was made of blood. These receptors were obtained from a boy aged 5-17 years in good health. The CDR3 runs from the conserved cysteine through the conserved F or W. The order of the fields is clone size, J gene, CDR3 length, D gene, V gene, CDR3 protein, CDR3 DNA. D genes are given only for firm matches. Clone size appears in some rows only: once, few, many, or a class for an expanded clone.

size: .; J: TRBJ2-7; length: 13; D: TRBD2; V: TRBV29-1; CDR3: CSVRLAGAYEQYF; DNA: TGCAGCGTCAGACTAGCGGGAGCCTACGAGCAGTACTTC
size: .; J: TRBJ2-1; length: 15; D: .; V: TRBV14; CDR3: CASSPAGTSYNEQFF; DNA: TGTGCCAGCAGCCCTGCCGGGACTTCCTACAATGAGCAGTTCTTC
size: .; J: TRBJ2-7; length: 14; D: TRBD1; V: TRBV6-1; CDR3: CASKSRDRNYEQYF; DNA: TGTGCCAGCAAATCCCGGGACAGGAACTACGAGCAGTACTTC
size: .; J: TRBJ1-2; length: 16; D: TRBD1; V: TRBV12-3/TRBV12-4; CDR3: CASSSQGTGFFYGYTF; DNA: TGTGCCAGCAGTTCCCAGGGGACAGGGTTCTTCTATGGCTACACCTTC
size: few; J: TRBJ1-6; length: 15; D: .; V: TRBV5-5; CDR3: CASADRQSPNSPLHF; DNA: TGTGCCAGCGCTGATCGACAGTCCCCCAATTCACCCCTCCACTTT
size: .; J: TRBJ2-1; length: 15; D: TRBD1; V: TRBV27; CDR3: CATKSRDRLNSEQFF; DNA: TGTGCCACCAAGTCTCGGGACAGGCTAAACAGTGAGCAGTTCTTC
size: .; J: TRBJ1-2; length: 14; D: TRBD1; V: TRBV5-1; CDR3: CASSHRGGSDGYTF; DNA: TGCGCCAGCAGCCACAGGGGAGGGAGCGATGGCTACACCTTC
size: many; J: TRBJ2-7; length: 16; D: .; V: TRBV15; CDR3: CATSSPREDYLHEQYF; DNA: TGTGCCACCAGCTCCCCCAGGGAGGACTATCTCCACGAGCAGTACTTC
size: .; J: TRBJ2-7; length: 13; D: .; V: TRBV29-1; CDR3: CSVLGAEGYEQYF; DNA: TGCAGCGTCCTGGGGGCTGAAGGCTACGAGCAGTACTTC
size: .; J: TRBJ2-7; length: 14; D: .; V: TRBV2; CDR3: CASSETGTAYEQYF; DNA: TGTGCCAGCAGTGAAACCGGCACGGCCTACGAGCAGTACTTC
size: .; J: TRBJ1-2; length: 13; D: .; V: TRBV6-6; CDR3: CASTDTANYGYTF; DNA: TGTGCCAGCACAGACACCGCTAACTATGGCTACACCTTC
size: few; J: TRBJ2-4; length: 13; D: .; V: TRBV7-2; CDR3: CASSLIPGNIQYF; DNA: TGTGCCAGCAGCCTGATCCCCGGGAACATTCAGTACTTC
size: .; J: TRBJ1-4; length: 15; D: .; V: TRBV4-1; CDR3: CASSQGDGYNEKLFF; DNA: TGCGCCAGCAGCCAAGGGGACGGTTATAATGAAAAACTGTTTTTT
size: few; J: TRBJ1-4; length: 15; D: .; V: TRBV9; CDR3: CASSAYRESNEKLFF; DNA: TGTGCCAGCAGTGCATACAGGGAGTCTAATGAAAAACTGTTTTTT
size: .; J: TRBJ2-1; length: 14; D: TRBD2; V: TRBV10-3; CDR3: CACLGAGGVNEQFF; DNA: TGTGCCTGTCTGGGCGCGGGAGGCGTTAATGAGCAGTTCTTC
size: .; J: TRBJ2-7; length: 14; D: .; V: TRBV7-2; CDR3: CASSLAILVYEQYF; DNA: TGTGCCAGCAGCTTAGCGATACTAGTCTACGAGCAGTACTTC
size: .; J: TRBJ2-4; length: 13; D: .; V: TRBV12-5; CDR3: CASGLGLKNIQYF; DNA: TGTGCTAGTGGTTTGGGACTTAAAAACATTCAGTACTTC
size: .; J: TRBJ2-3; length: 15; D: .; V: TRBV29-1; CDR3: CSVEKGGQSTDTQYF; DNA: TGCAGCGTTGAAAAGGGGGGACAGAGCACAGATACGCAGTATTTT
size: .; J: TRBJ1-4; length: 18; D: TRBD1; V: TRBV27; CDR3: CASRPPRTGGGTNEKLFF; DNA: TGTGCCAGCAGGCCCCCACGGACAGGCGGTGGCACTAATGAAAAACTGTTTTTT
size: .; J: TRBJ2-7; length: 13; D: TRBD2; V: TRBV29-1; CDR3: CSVWGGPPYEQYF; DNA: TGCAGCGTTTGGGGGGGTCCCCCCTACGAGCAGTACTTC
size: few; J: TRBJ1-1; length: 14; D: .; V: TRBV18; CDR3: CASSPSGFETEAFF; DNA: TGTGCCAGCTCACCGTCAGGGTTTGAAACTGAAGCTTTCTTT
size: few; J: TRBJ2-7; length: 14; D: .; V: TRBV19; CDR3: CASRKGDSPYEQYF; DNA: TGTGCCAGTAGGAAGGGGGACTCACCATACGAGCAGTACTTC